One sample yielded the 4 T cell receptor beta chains listed below, sequenced in a study of OX40 agonist ivuxolimab in advanced cancers. Profiled with immunoSEQ multiplex PCR; TCRdb holds only in-frame clones, not every one. Of tens of thousands of clones in the sample, 86% were seen once. The sequencing here drew on CD4+ or CD8+ T cells sorted from blood, taken in a trial of the OX40 agonist ivuxolimab. All receptors come from an adult with an advanced solid tumor such as melanoma, head and neck, liver or kidney cancer.

The CDR3 loop reads CASSVQGAYNEQFF. CDR3 DNA sequence: TGTGCCAGCAGCGTACAGGGGGCTTACAATGAGCAGTTCTTC. The V call is TRBV9, the J call TRBJ2-1; 8 bases match TRBD1. The CDR3 is 14 residues long. Trimming removed 1 base from V and 4 bases from J; junction bases left unmatched: 1. CDR1 and CDR2 (germline): SGDLS, YYNGEE.

The CDR3 DNA is TGTGCCAGCAGCCCAGGACAGGGAACTGAAAAACTGTTTTTT. Translating it yields CASSPGQGTEKLFF. The genes are TRBV5-4 and TRBJ1-4; 8 nucleotides match TRBD1. This CDR3 is 14 amino acids long. Germline lookup yields CDR1 SGHNT and CDR2 YYREEE (reference sequence). Unmatched junction bases numbered 6, after V lost 4 bases and J lost 7 bases.

Only one count was recorded for this clone. The chain recombines TRBV6-1 with TRBJ2-1; no definite D call. The CDR3 consists of 13 residues. CDR1 is MNHNS, CDR2 SASEGT, per germline. Trimming took 2 bases from V and 4 from J, leaving 6 bases between them. CDR3 sequence (DNA): TGTGCCAGCAGTGAAAGTCTATACAATGAGCAGTTCTTC. This encodes CASSESLYNEQFF.

The chain links TRBV19 to TRBJ1-5, with a weak D call TRBD1 (5 bases). The CDR3 loop spans 15 amino acids. Germline V CDR1 and CDR2: LNHDA, SQIVND (reference sequence). Trimming took 1 base from V and 5 from J, leaving 12 bases between them. CDR3 amino acids: CASSIVDGDYQPQHF. In DNA, the CDR3 is TGTGCCAGTAGTATAGTGGACGGGGACTATCAGCCCCAGCATTTT.